These 13 T cell receptor beta chains share one sample of origin, sequenced in a study of T cells in Graves' hyperthyroidism and ophthalmopathy. It was RNA transcripts that yielded the amplified TCR beta CDR3 regions. HTBI primers were the set used in a first-round RT-PCR of the TCR CDR3. TCRdb reprocessed the multiplex PCR reads with MiXCR, giving one entry per CDR3 protein. The profile shows a few hundred thousand distinct CDR3 sequences, about 45% of them singletons. Specimen: peripheral blood or thyroid tissue (not recorded which). These receptors originate from a woman under 30 with Graves' hyperthyroidism.

The rearrangement joins TRBV7-9 to TRBJ1-2, with TRBD1 identical over 7 bases. The germline V gene encodes CDR1 SEHNR and CDR2 FQNEAQ (reference sequence). CDR3 length: 14 residues. With V trimmed by 4 bases and J by 10 bases, 12 bases remained unmatched. The CDR3 DNA reads as TGTGCCAGCAGCTCCACCACGACAGGGAGGTACTACACCTTC. Translation gives CASSSTTTGRYYTF.

This clonotype was counted many times. V is TRBV2 and J is TRBJ1-1, with 7 bases lining up with TRBD1. CDR1 SNHLY and CDR2 FYNNEI come from the germline V gene. J gave up 6 bases and V 2 bases, and 9 bases lay outside the gene matches. This CDR3 has 15 amino acids. CDR3 sequence reads: CASSESTGSGPEAFF. DNA for the CDR3: TGTGCCAGCAGTGAATCGACAGGGAGCGGGCCTGAAGCTTTCTTT.

This rearrangement joins TRBV27 to TRBJ2-7, with 14 bases identical to TRBD2. The germline V gene encodes CDR1 MNHEY and CDR2 SMNVEV (reference sequence). This CDR3 is built from 16 residues. V gave up 3 bases and J gave up 7 bases; unmatched junction bases: 8. DNA for the CDR3: TGTGCCAGCAGTTTTAAGACTAGCGGGAGGGCCAGGGAGCAGTACTTC. Its translation is CASSFKTSGRAREQYF.

This clonotype was seen many times. The chain carries TRBV12-3 or TRBV12-4 and TRBJ1-2, with TRBD1 matching over 10 bases. The CDR3 runs to 16 residues. J lost 8 bases, V lost 1 base, and 10 bases had no gene match. This CDR3 reads CASSLEGDRGWEGYTF. The CDR3 nucleotides are TGTGCCAGCAGTTTAGAGGGGGACAGGGGTTGGGAAGGCTACACCTTC.

V is TRBV29-1 and J is TRBJ1-1, with a weak D call TRBD1 (5 bases). This CDR3 spans 13 amino acids. Germline values: CDR1 SQVTM, CDR2 ANQGSEA. V was trimmed by 1 base and J by 3 bases, leaving 9 bases between them. This CDR3 reads CSVEGLGDTEAFF. Written as DNA, the CDR3 is TGCAGCGTTGAAGGTCTGGGGGACACTGAAGCTTTCTTT.

J is TRBJ1-1 and V is TRBV2; 7 bases line up with TRBD1. Trimming removed 7 bases from V and 0 bases from J; junction bases left unmatched: 14. The CDR3 spans 17 residues. Germline lookup yields CDR1 SNHLY and CDR2 FYNNEI. The CDR3 nucleotides read TGTGCCAGCAACGTGCGGGACAGAGGTCGGGTGAACACTGAAGCTTTCTTT. The encoded protein is CASNVRDRGRVNTEAFF.

The sample holds many counts of this clonotype. This chain uses TRBV6-2 or TRBV6-3 with TRBJ2-7, with D possibly TRBD2 on 5 matching bases. Germline CDR1 and CDR2: MNHEY and SVGEGT. This CDR3 comprises 12 residues. Trimming shortened V by 2 bases and J by 7 bases, and 9 bases separated the two germline ends. The CDR3 DNA sequence: TGTGCCAGCAGTTACGCGGACTGGGAGCAGTACTTC. Residues: CASSYADWEQYF.

To note about this clonotype: One end of the junction varies from germline; a read error may be responsible. The V and J genes are TRBV7-2 and TRBJ2-1; 10 bases fit TRBD2. In germline, CDR1 is SGHTA, CDR2 FQGNSA. There are 17 residues in the CDR3. CDR3 coding DNA: TGTGCCAGCAGCCCACTTCCTAGCGGGAGTTCCTACAATGAGCAGCTCTTC. This gives the protein CASSPLPSGSSYNEQLF.

This chain connects TRBV7-6 to TRBJ2-5; D is undetermined. The V end lost 5 bases, the J end lost 2 bases, and 15 bases lay between the germline ends. CDR1 is SGHVS and CDR2 is FNYEAQ in the germline V gene. CDR3 length: 15 residues. CDR3 region: CASSPGYEQQETQYF. The DNA for the CDR3 is TGTGCCAGCAGCCCCGGTTACGAGCAACAAGAGACCCAGTACTTC.

This clonotype was seen at least ten times. This chain joins TRBV10-3 and TRBJ2-2, with D uncertain. Germline loops: CDR1 ENHRY, CDR2 SYGVKD. Trimming took off 10 bases at V and 1 base at J, with 13 bases between the two ends. CDR3 length: 14 residues. The CDR3 DNA sequence: TGTGCCACCACATACCAACAGAACACCGGGGAGCTGTTTTTT. This codes for CATTYQQNTGELFF.

The sample holds one count of this clonotype. The chain is built from TRBV10-3 and TRBJ1-6; D call uncertain. Trimming took 8 bases from V and 10 from J, leaving 18 bases between them. The CDR3 extends over 14 amino acids. Germline CDR1 ENHRY, CDR2 SYGVKD. DNA of the CDR3: TGTGCCATCGTTGGGGTGGCAGGAGAGTCACCCCTCCACTTT. Amino acids: CAIVGVAGESPLHF.

This sequence joins TRBV14 and TRBJ1-2; tentatively, D is TRBD1 (6 bases). V was shortened by 10 bases and J by 6 bases, with 36 bases between the two germline ends. CDR1 and CDR2 (germline): SGHDN, FVKESK. The CDR3 is 19 residues long. In DNA, the CDR3 is TGTGCCACCACCGATGAGGACAGCCGAGGAAGGGGCAGGGTTAATGGCTACACCTTC. Translated, it gives CATTDEDSRGRGRVNGYTF.

On this clonotype: A junction boundary mismatches the germline segment, possibly from a read error. This chain links TRBV20-1 with TRBJ2-7; D remains unclear. The V gene's germline CDR1 is DFQATT and CDR2 SNEGSKA (reference sequence). The CDR3 spans 11 residues. The CDR3 loop reads CSARRTYKQYF. Written as DNA, the CDR3 is TGCAGTGCTAGAAGAACCTACAAGCAGTACTTC.